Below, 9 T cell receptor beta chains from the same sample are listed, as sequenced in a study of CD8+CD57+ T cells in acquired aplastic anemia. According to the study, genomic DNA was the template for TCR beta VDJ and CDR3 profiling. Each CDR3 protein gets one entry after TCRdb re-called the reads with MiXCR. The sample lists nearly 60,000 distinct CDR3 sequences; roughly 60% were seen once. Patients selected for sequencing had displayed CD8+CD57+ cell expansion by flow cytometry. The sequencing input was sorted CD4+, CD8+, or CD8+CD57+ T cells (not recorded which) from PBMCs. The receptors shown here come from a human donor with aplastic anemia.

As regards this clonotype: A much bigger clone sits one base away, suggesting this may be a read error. CDR3: CATSRDKHATDTQYF. The CDR3 bases are TGTGCCACCAGCAGAGATAAGCATGCCACAGATACGCAGTATTTT. This sequence joins TRBV15 and TRBJ2-3; D is uncertain. The germline gives CDR1 LNHNV, CDR2 YYDKDF (reference sequence). The V end was cut by 0 bases, the J end by 2 bases, with 9 bases between. This CDR3 comprises 15 residues.

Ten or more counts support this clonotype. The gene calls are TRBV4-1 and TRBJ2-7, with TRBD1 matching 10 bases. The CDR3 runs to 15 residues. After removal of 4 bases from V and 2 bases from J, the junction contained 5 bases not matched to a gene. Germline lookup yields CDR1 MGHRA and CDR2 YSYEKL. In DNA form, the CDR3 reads TGCGCCAGCAGCCCTAGGGACAGGGGTACCTACGAGCAGTACTTC. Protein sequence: CASSPRDRGTYEQYF.

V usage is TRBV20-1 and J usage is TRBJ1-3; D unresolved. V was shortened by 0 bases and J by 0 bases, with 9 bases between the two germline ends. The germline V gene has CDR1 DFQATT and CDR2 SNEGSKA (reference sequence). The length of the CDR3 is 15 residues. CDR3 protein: CSARDVRSSGNTIYF. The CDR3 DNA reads TGCAGTGCTAGAGATGTCAGGAGCTCTGGAAACACCATATATTTT.

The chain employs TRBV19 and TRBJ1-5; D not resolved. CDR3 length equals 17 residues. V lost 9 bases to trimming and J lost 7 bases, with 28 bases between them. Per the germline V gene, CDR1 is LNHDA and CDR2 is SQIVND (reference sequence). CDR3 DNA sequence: TGTGCCAGCAGCCAAGGAAGCAGTGGAGTTATCGGACAGCCCCAGCATTTT. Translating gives CASSQGSSGVIGQPQHF.

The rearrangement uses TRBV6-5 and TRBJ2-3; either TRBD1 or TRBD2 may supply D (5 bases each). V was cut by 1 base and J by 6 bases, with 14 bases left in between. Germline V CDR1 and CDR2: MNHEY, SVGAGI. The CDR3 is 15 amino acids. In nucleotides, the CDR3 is TGTGCCAGCAGTTACTATCGGCAGGGAGCGGATACGCAGTATTTT. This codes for CASSYYRQGADTQYF.

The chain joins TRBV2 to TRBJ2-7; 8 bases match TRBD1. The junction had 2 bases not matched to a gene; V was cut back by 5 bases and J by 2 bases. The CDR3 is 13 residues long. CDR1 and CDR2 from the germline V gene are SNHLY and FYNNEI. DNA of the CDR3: TGTGCCAGCAGTCGACAGGGGACCTACGAGCAGTACTTC. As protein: CASSRQGTYEQYF.

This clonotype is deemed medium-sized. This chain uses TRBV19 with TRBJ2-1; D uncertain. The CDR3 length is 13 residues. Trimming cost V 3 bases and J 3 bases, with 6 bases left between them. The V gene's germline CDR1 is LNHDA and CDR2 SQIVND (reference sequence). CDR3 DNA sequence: TGTGCCAGTAGTATCCCGGGCTACAATGAGCAGTTCTTC. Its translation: CASSIPGYNEQFF.

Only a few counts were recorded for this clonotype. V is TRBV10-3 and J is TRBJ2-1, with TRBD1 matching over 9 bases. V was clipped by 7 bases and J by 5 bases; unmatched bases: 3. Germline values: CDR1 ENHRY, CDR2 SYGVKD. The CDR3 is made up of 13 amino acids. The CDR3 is CAINGQGHNEQFF. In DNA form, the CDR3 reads TGTGCCATCAACGGACAGGGGCACAATGAGCAGTTCTTC.

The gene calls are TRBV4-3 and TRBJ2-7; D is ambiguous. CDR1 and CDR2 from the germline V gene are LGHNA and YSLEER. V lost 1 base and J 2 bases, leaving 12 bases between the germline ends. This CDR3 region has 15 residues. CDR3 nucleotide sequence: TGCGCCAGCAGCCAAGTTCAGGCCACCACCTACGAGCAGTACTTC. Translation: CASSQVQATTYEQYF.